This TCR beta chain appears in the sequencing data of a study of identical twins. TCRdb reprocessed the 5' RACE reads with MiXCR, giving one entry per CDR3 protein. The data contain about 790,000 distinct CDR3 sequences, around a sixth of them singletons. CDR3 length: 16 residues. CDR1 is SGHVS and CDR2 is FNYEAQ in the germline V gene. The V gene lost 5 bases and the J gene lost 0 bases, with 16 bases spanning the gap. Healthy Caucasians alone served as donors. In addition, the sample was reused for a study of T cells expressing NK-cell markers. That publication notes: It was sorted CD3+CD56+NKG2C+, CD3+CD56+NKG2C- and CD3+CD56-NKG2C+ T cells that supplied the TCR beta repertoires. Of eight sequenced donors, seven were HCMV-seropositive and one HCMV-seronegative. The share of CD8+ T cells held by dominant NKG2C+ clonotypes was about 1.0-7.5% in roughly 6 donors.

The sample was PBMCs. The chain is built from TRBV7-6 and TRBJ1-1; D is possibly TRBD1 (5 bases). The TCR was taken from a woman aged 18-29 years in good health. The CDR3 sequence is CASSRMGGNMNTEAFF. The CDR3 DNA sequence: TGTGCCAGCAGCCGCATGGGGGGTAACATGAACACTGAAGCTTTCTTT.